This TCR beta chain derives from a study of cytomegalovirus exposure and HLA in healthy donors. This clone came up a few times. The germline V gene encodes CDR1 ENHRY and CDR2 SYGVKD. Trimming at V came to 6 bases and at J to 4 bases, leaving 3 bases not matched to a gene. The CDR3 consists of 13 residues. PCR was performed using 60 Vbeta and 13 Jbeta primers. Repertoires were generated with immunoSEQ multiplex PCR, while TCRdb's copy carries only in-frame clones and drops some. The data contain some 100,000 clones, 65% to 90% of them singletons. Material: PBMCs. This clonotype was sampled from a young woman in good health and CMV-seronegative. The chain carries TRBV10-3 and TRBJ1-1; 9 nucleotides agree with TRBD1. CDR3: CAISAGQGTEAFF. DNA of the CDR3: TGTGCCATCAGCGCGGGACAGGGCACTGAAGCTTTCTTT.